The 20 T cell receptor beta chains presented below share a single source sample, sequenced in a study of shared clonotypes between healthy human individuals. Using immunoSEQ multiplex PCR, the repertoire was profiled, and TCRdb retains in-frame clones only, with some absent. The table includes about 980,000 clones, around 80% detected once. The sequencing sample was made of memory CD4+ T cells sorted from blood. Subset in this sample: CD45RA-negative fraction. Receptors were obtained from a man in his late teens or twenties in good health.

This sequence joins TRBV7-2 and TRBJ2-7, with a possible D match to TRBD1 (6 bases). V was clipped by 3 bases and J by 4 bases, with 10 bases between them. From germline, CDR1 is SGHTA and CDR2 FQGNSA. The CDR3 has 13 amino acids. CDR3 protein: CASSLGAKYEQYF. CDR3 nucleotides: TGTGCCAGCAGCTTGGGGGCCAAGTACGAGCAGTACTTC.

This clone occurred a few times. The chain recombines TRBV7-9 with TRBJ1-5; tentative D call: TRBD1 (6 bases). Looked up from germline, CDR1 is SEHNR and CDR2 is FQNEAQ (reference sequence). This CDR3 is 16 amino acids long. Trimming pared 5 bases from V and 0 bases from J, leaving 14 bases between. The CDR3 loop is CASSKTQGTSNQPQHF. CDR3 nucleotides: TGTGCCAGCAGCAAAACCCAGGGGACTAGCAATCAGCCCCAGCATTTT. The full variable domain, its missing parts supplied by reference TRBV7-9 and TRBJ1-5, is DTGVSQNPRHKITKRGQNVTFRCDPISEHNRLYWYRQTLGQGPEFLTYFQNEAQLEKSRLLSDRFSAERPKGSFSTLEIQRTEQGDSAMYLCASSKTQGTSNQPQHFGDGTRLSIL.

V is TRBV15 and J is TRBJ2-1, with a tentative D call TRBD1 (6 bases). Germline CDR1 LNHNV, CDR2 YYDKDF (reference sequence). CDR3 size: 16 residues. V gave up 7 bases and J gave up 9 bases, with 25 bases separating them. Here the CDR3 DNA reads TGTGCCACCACCCCGAGGCGGCAGGGGACCCCCCGTGAGCAGTTCTTC. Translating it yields CATTPRRQGTPREQFF.

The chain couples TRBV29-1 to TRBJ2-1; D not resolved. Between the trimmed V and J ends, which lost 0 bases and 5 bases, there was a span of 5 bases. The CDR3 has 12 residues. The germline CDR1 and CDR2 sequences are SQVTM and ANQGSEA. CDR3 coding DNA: TGCAGCGTTGAAGATTCGCACAATGAGCAGTTCTTC. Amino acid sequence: CSVEDSHNEQFF.

DNA for the CDR3: TGTGCCAGCAGCTTACGCTGGGTTAGCGCCGAGCAGTACTTC. This codes for CASSLRWVSAEQYF. This chain joins TRBV11-2 and TRBJ2-7; a possible D gene is TRBD2 (5 bases). Trimming removed 2 bases from V and 6 bases from J, with 14 bases in between. The CDR3 spans 14 residues. Germline V gene sequence: CDR1 SGHAT, CDR2 FQNNGV.

CDR3 bases: TGTGCCAGCAGATATAGACAGGGGCATACTAATGAAAAACTGTTTTTT. It translates to CASRYRQGHTNEKLFF. The rearrangement joins TRBV2 to TRBJ1-4; 8 bases map to TRBD1. The V gene's germline CDR1 is SNHLY and CDR2 FYNNEI. The trim removed 6 bases at V and 2 bases at J, leaving 8 bases unmatched. CDR3 length: 16 amino acids.

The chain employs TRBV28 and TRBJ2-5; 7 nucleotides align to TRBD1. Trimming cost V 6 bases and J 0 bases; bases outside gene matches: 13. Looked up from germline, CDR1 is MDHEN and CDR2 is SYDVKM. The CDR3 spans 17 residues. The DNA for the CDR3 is TGTGCCAGCAGCGGCCGGGACAGACGAGTGTACCAAGAGACCCAGTACTTC. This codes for CASSGRDRRVYQETQYF. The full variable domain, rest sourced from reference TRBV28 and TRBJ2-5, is DVKVTQSSRYLVKRTGEKVFLECVQDMDHENMFWYRQDPGLGLRLIYFSYDVKMKEKGDIPEGYSVSREKKERFSLILESASTNQTSMYLCASSGRDRRVYQETQYFGPGTRLLVL.

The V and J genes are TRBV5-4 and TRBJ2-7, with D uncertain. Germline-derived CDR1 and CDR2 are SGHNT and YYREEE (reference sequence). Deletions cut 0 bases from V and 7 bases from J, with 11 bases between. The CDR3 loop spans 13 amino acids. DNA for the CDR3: TGTGCCAGCAGCTTGGGCGATATTGGGGAGCAGTACTTC. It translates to CASSLGDIGEQYF. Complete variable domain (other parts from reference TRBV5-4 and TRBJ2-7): ETGVTQSPTHLIKTRGQQVTLRCSSQSGHNTVSWYQQALGQGPQFIFQYYREEENGRGNFPPRFSGLQFPNYSSELNVNALELDDSALYLCASSLGDIGEQYFGPGTRLTVT.

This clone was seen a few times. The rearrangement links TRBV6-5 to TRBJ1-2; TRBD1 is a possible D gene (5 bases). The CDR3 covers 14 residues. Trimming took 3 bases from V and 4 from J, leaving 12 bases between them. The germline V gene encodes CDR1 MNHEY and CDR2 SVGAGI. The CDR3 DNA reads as TGTGCCAGCAGTTATGCCCGACAGAGCTATGGCTACACCTTC. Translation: CASSYARQSYGYTF.

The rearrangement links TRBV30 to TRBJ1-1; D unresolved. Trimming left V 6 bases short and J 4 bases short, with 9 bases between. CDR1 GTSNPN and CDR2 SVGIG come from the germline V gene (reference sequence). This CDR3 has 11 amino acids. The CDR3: CACLAGTEAFF. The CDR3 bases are TGTGCCTGCCTTGCTGGCACTGAAGCTTTCTTT.

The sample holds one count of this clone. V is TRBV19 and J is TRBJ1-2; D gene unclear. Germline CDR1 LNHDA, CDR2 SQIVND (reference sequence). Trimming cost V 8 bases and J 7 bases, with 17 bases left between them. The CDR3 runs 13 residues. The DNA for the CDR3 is TGTGCCAGTTCTAACAACACCCTCGGTGGCTACACCTTC. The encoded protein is CASSNNTLGGYTF.

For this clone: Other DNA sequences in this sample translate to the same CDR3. For the CDR3, the DNA is TGTGCCAGCAGTCTTCAGACCGGCGAGCAGTACTTC. This gives the protein CASSLQTGEQYF. This rearrangement joins TRBV28 to TRBJ2-7, with no clear D. V was trimmed by 5 bases and J by 6 bases, leaving 11 bases between them. CDR3 length equals 12 residues. Germline assignment: CDR1 MDHEN and CDR2 SYDVKM.

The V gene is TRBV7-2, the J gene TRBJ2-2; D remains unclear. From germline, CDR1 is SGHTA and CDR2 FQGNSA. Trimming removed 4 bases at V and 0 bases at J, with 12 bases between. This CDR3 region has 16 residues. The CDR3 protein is CASSSRNTANTGELFF. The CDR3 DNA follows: TGTGCCAGCAGCTCCCGGAACACCGCGAACACCGGGGAGCTGTTTTTT.

The DNA of the CDR3 is TGTGCCAGCAGCCCCGGTCTGACCCAGTACTTC. Encoded protein: CASSPGLTQYF. V usage is TRBV6-6 and J usage is TRBJ2-5; D unclear. V lost 6 bases and J lost 7, with 9 bases in between. CDR3 size: 11 residues. Looked up from germline, CDR1 is MNHNY and CDR2 is SVGAGI (reference sequence).

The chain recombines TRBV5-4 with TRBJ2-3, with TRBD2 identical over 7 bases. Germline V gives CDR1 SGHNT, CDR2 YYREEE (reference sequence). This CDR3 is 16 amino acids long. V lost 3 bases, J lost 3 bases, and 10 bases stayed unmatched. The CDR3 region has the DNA TGTGCCAGCAGCTCTGGCGGGGGATTTCGAACAGATACGCAGTATTTT. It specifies CASSSGGGFRTDTQYF.

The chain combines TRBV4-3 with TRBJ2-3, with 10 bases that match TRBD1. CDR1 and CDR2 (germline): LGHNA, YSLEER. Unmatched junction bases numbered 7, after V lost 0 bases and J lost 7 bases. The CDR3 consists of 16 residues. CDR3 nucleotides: TGCGCCAGCAGCCAAGACACCGGGACAGGGGCAAATACGCAGTATTTT. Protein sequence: CASSQDTGTGANTQYF.

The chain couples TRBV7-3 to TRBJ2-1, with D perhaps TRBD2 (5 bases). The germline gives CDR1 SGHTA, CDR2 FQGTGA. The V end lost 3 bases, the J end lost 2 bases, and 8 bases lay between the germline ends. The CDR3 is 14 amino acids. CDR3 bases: TGTGCCAGCAGCTTTCGAGGGCCCTACAATGAGCAGTTCTTC. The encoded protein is CASSFRGPYNEQFF. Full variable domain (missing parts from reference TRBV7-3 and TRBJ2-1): GAGVSQTPSNKVTEKGKYVELRCDPISGHTALYWYRQSLGQGPEFLIYFQGTGAADDSGLPNDRFFAVRPEGSVSTLKIQRTERGDSAVYLCASSFRGPYNEQFFGPGTRLTVL.

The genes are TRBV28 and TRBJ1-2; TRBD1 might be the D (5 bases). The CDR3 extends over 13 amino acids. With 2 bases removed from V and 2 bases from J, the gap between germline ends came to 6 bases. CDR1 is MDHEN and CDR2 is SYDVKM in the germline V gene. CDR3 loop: CASSLNRNYGYTF. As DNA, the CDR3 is TGTGCCAGCAGTTTAAACAGGAACTATGGCTACACCTTC.

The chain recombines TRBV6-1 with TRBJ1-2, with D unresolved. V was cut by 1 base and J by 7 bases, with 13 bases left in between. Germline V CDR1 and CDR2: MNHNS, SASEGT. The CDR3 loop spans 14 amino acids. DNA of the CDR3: TGTGCCAGCAGTGAAGGGTCGGCAGGAGGTGGCTACACCTTC. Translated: CASSEGSAGGGYTF.

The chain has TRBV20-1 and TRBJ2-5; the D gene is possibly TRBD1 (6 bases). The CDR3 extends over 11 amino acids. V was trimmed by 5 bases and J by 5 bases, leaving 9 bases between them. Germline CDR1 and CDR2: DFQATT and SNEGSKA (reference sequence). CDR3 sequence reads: CSAAQGETQYF. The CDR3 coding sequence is TGCAGTGCTGCCCAGGGGGAGACCCAGTACTTC.